These 32 T cell receptor beta chains were all obtained from the same sample, sequenced in a study of blood T cell repertoires in COVID-19. Profiling relied on immunoSEQ multiplex PCR, and the TCRdb table lists in-frame clones only, not all of them. The repertoire has a few hundred thousand clones, about 85% of them found once; the top ten carry just under 20%. Sequencing was done on a sample of peripheral blood. These receptors were obtained from a man in his thirties or forties with active or convalescent COVID-19.

The chain employs TRBV5-8 and TRBJ2-1, with 8 bases matching TRBD2. The CDR3 has 15 amino acids. Germline CDR1 SGHTS, CDR2 YDEGEE. Trimming cost V 0 bases and J 2 bases; bases outside gene matches: 1. Here the CDR3 reads CASSLAGGAYNEQFF. CDR3 DNA sequence: TGTGCCAGCAGCTTGGCGGGAGGGGCCTACAATGAGCAGTTCTTC.

This chain links TRBV6-6 with TRBJ2-5; 8 bases are a match to TRBD2. V was pared by 5 bases and J by 5 bases, with 1 base of the junction left unmatched. The CDR3 contains 12 residues. Germline CDR1 is MNHNY and CDR2 is SVGAGI (reference sequence). CDR3 bases: TGTGCCAGCAGTCGACTAGCGGAGACCCAGTACTTC. The encoded protein is CASSRLAETQYF.

This clone occurred once. J is TRBJ2-1 and V is TRBV7-2; 9 nucleotides align to TRBD1. The CDR3 runs to 14 residues. J gave up 7 bases and V 5 bases, and 6 bases lay outside the gene matches. Germline values: CDR1 SGHTA, CDR2 FQGNSA. The CDR3 sequence: CASSPGTGMNEQFF. The CDR3 nucleotides are TGTGCCAGCAGCCCGGGGACAGGGATGAATGAGCAGTTCTTC.

The gene calls are TRBV6-5 and TRBJ1-1; a possible D gene is TRBD1 (6 bases). V dropped 2 bases and J dropped 2 bases, with 9 bases sitting between them. The CDR3 totals 14 residues. Germline V gene lookup returns CDR1 MNHEY and CDR2 SVGAGI. CDR3 bases: TGTGCCAGCAGTTACGCGGACAGTAACACTGAAGCTTTCTTT. Residues: CASSYADSNTEAFF.

This clone was seen more than once but under ten times. Within the sample, other DNA sequences also encode this same CDR3. The chain uses TRBV7-9 and TRBJ2-7, with a possible D match to TRBD2 (5 bases). Germline values: CDR1 SEHNR, CDR2 FQNEAQ (reference sequence). V was trimmed by 1 base and J by 2 bases, leaving 6 bases between them. The CDR3 is made up of 13 amino acids. CDR3 amino acids: CASSLGGTYEQYF. The CDR3 DNA reads as TGTGCCAGCAGCTTAGGAGGGACCTACGAGCAGTACTTC. The variable domain in full, with the rest retrieved from reference TRBV7-9 and TRBJ2-7, is DTGVSQNPRHKITKRGQNVTFRCDPISEHNRLYWYRQTLGQGPEFLTYFQNEAQLEKSRLLSDRFSAERPKGSFSTLEIQRTEQGDSAMYLCASSLGGTYEQYFGPGTRLTVT.

The rearrangement joins TRBV7-6 to TRBJ2-3; D perhaps matches TRBD2 (6 bases). The CDR3 totals 14 residues. Looked up from germline, CDR1 is SGHVS and CDR2 is FNYEAQ. The germline V and J ends were trimmed by 1 base and 4 bases, with 9 bases remaining between them. The CDR3 region has the DNA TGTGCCAGCAGCTTAGTGGGGGAGGCAGATACGCAGTATTTT. Translation: CASSLVGEADTQYF. The full variable domain, in which reference TRBV7-6 and TRBJ2-3 provide the parts outside the CDR3, is GAGVSQSPRYKVTKRGQDVALRCDPISGHVSLYWYRQALGQGPEFLTYFNYEAQQDKSGLPNDRFSAERPEGSISTLTIQRTEQRDSAMYRCASSLVGEADTQYFGPGTRLTVL.

The chain carries TRBV7-2 and TRBJ1-3, with D possibly matching TRBD1 (6 bases). CDR1 SGHTA and CDR2 FQGNSA come from the germline V gene. Trimming took off 1 base at V and 3 bases at J, with 19 bases between the two ends. The CDR3 contains 18 residues. The CDR3 spells CASSLVASGGAIGNTIYF. The CDR3 DNA is TGTGCCAGCAGCTTAGTCGCGTCGGGGGGGGCGATTGGAAACACCATATATTTT.

This chain links TRBV7-2 with TRBJ2-7; 10 bases align to TRBD2. V was pared by 5 bases and J by 1 base, with 8 bases of the junction left unmatched. This CDR3 contains 16 residues. Germline lookup yields CDR1 SGHTA and CDR2 FQGNSA. The CDR3 DNA reads as TGTGCCAGCAGCGCTACGCTAGCGGGGGATTCCTACGAGCAGTACTTC. Translated: CASSATLAGDSYEQYF.

This chain links TRBV12-3 or TRBV12-4 with TRBJ2-7; 7 nucleotides match TRBD2. V gave up 7 bases and J gave up 6 bases; unmatched junction bases: 6. The CDR3 loop spans 12 amino acids. The CDR3 DNA reads TGTGCCAGCACCCGGACTAGTTTCGAGCAGTACTTC. Protein: CASTRTSFEQYF.

The chain carries TRBV3-1 (or the pseudogene TRBV3-2) and TRBJ2-3; TRBD1 might be the D (6 bases). The CDR3 has 15 amino acids. Trimming removed 3 bases at V and 4 bases at J, with 14 bases between. Germline CDR1 is LGHDT and CDR2 is YNNKEL (reference sequence). Here the CDR3 DNA reads TGTGCCAGCAGCCAGGGGACACCCAGGCCAGATACGCAGTATTTT. Translation gives CASSQGTPRPDTQYF.

This chain uses TRBV28 with TRBJ2-3, with TRBD1 identical over 8 bases. The CDR3 sequence is 16 residues long. The V gene end was trimmed by 3 bases and the J gene end by 3 bases; junction bases not matched to a gene: 8. Germline V gene sequence: CDR1 MDHEN, CDR2 SYDVKM. CDR3 sequence: CASSFPDRGYTDTQYF. CDR3 sequence (DNA): TGTGCCAGCAGTTTCCCCGACAGGGGATATACAGATACGCAGTATTTT.

V and J are TRBV28 and TRBJ2-7, with 12 bases matching TRBD2. Per germline, CDR1 MDHEN and CDR2 SYDVKM. V dropped 10 bases and J dropped 0; count of bases not matched to a gene: 4. CDR3 length: 14 residues. The CDR3 coding sequence is TGTGCCACCCTGACTAGCGGGAGCTCCTACGAGCAGTACTTC. As protein: CATLTSGSSYEQYF.

This clone occurred a few times. V and J are TRBV11-2 and TRBJ1-4, with 12 positions matching TRBD1. Trimming cost V 8 bases and J 7 bases; bases outside gene matches: 14. The CDR3 has 17 residues. Germline CDR1 and CDR2: SGHAT and FQNNGV. The CDR3 DNA reads as TGTGCCAGCCGCTCCGGGACAGGGGGCGCATTTTCTGAAAAACTGTTTTTT. Translating gives CASRSGTGGAFSEKLFF.

The chain joins TRBV4-2 to TRBJ2-7; 12 bases align to TRBD1. CDR1 and CDR2 (germline): LGHNA, YNFKEQ. V lost 4 bases to trimming and J lost 2 bases; unmatched junction nucleotides: 6. The CDR3 extends over 16 amino acids. The DNA of the CDR3 is TGTGCCAGCAGCCCCCGGGACAGGGGGCTACCCTACGAGCAGTACTTC. Its translation is CASSPRDRGLPYEQYF.

The chain has TRBV6-2 or TRBV6-3 and TRBJ2-1; TRBD2 agrees at 7 bases. The CDR3 is 15 amino acids. Germline CDR1 is MNHEY and CDR2 is SVGEGT. V lost 2 bases, J lost 4 bases, and 5 bases stayed unmatched. The chain's CDR3 is CASSYAGGLYNEQFF. The CDR3 DNA is TGTGCCAGCAGTTACGCCGGGGGGTTATACAATGAGCAGTTCTTC.

The chain uses TRBV4-2 and TRBJ2-3; D perhaps matches TRBD2 (7 bases). Trimming removed 3 bases at V and 2 bases at J, with 12 bases between. This CDR3 has 15 residues. Per germline, CDR1 LGHNA and CDR2 YNFKEQ. CDR3 region: CASSQGGAVTDTQYF. The CDR3 bases are TGTGCCAGCAGCCAGGGGGGGGCGGTCACAGATACGCAGTATTTT.

This clone was recorded a few times. The chain is built from TRBV10-1 and TRBJ2-2; perhaps TRBD1 as D (6 bases). Germline CDR1 is WNHNN and CDR2 is SYGVQD (reference sequence). V shed 4 bases and J shed 6 bases, with 9 bases lying between them. The CDR3 runs to 13 residues. In DNA, the CDR3 is TGCGCCAGCAGTGGTAACAGGGCCGGGGAGCTGTTTTTT. Amino acids: CASSGNRAGELFF.

The rearrangement joins TRBV27 to TRBJ1-6; D is perhaps TRBD1 (6 bases). Trimming took off 2 bases at V and 6 bases at J, with 14 bases between the two ends. The CDR3 has 16 amino acids. Per germline, CDR1 MNHEY and CDR2 SMNVEV (reference sequence). In DNA form, the CDR3 reads TGTGCCAGCAGTTTAGGGACAATCCCCACTAATTCACCCCTCCACTTT. It codes for CASSLGTIPTNSPLHF.

This clone was detected only once. The genes are TRBV28 and TRBJ2-1, with TRBD1 identical over 8 bases. The CDR3 runs to 15 residues. After removal of 5 bases from V and 3 bases from J, the junction contained 6 bases not matched to a gene. The germline V gene has CDR1 MDHEN and CDR2 SYDVKM. CDR3 sequence (DNA): TGTGCCAGCAGTCTGACAGGGGAGCGCTACAATGAGCAGTTCTTC. Protein: CASSLTGERYNEQFF.

To note about this clone: The junction departs from the called germline gene at one end, perhaps through a read error. The gene calls are TRBV6-2 or TRBV6-3 and TRBJ1-1; no clear D gene. The length of the CDR3 is 12 residues. The germline gives CDR1 MNHEY, CDR2 SVGEGT. The CDR3 reads CVSSPYGPEAFF. The DNA of the CDR3 is TGTGTCAGCAGTCCATATGGGCCTGAAGCTTTCTTT.

V usage is TRBV14 and J usage is TRBJ2-7, with TRBD2 matching 11 bases. The V and J ends lost 4 bases and 7 bases, in that order; junction bases with no gene match: 9. Germline loops: CDR1 SGHDN, CDR2 FVKESK. The CDR3 is 15 amino acids. In DNA, the CDR3 is TGTGCCAGCAGCCCCCTACTAGCGGGAGTCGGGGAGCAGTACTTC. This sequence encodes CASSPLLAGVGEQYF.

V is TRBV6-6 and J is TRBJ1-2, with D possibly being TRBD1 (6 bases). V was shortened by 6 bases and J by 3 bases, with 20 bases between the two germline ends. Looked up from germline, CDR1 is MNHNY and CDR2 is SVGAGI (reference sequence). The CDR3 is 16 amino acids. Written as DNA, the CDR3 is TGTGCCAGCAGCGCTAGGACAGTGGGTGCGCACTATGGCTACACCTTC. Amino acid sequence: CASSARTVGAHYGYTF.

The rearrangement joins TRBV28 to TRBJ2-7; 7 bases align to TRBD1. The CDR3 is 14 residues long. Losses at the gene ends were 8 bases for V and 3 bases for J; bases not matched to a gene: 10. CDR1 MDHEN and CDR2 SYDVKM come from the germline V gene. CDR3 DNA sequence: TGTGCCAGCCAGGTGGGGACAGCAATCTACGAGCAGTACTTC. Its protein product is CASQVGTAIYEQYF.

J is TRBJ1-2 and V is TRBV30; D is possibly TRBD1 (6 bases). Germline V gene lookup returns CDR1 GTSNPN and CDR2 SVGIG (reference sequence). V was shortened by 4 bases and J by 2 bases, with 8 bases between the two germline ends. CDR3 size: 12 residues. In DNA form, the CDR3 reads TGTGCCTGGAAGGGGGGGAACTATGGCTACACCTTC. Its translation is CAWKGGNYGYTF.

This clone was found a few times. The V and J genes are TRBV5-1 and TRBJ1-2; the D is unclear. CDR3 length equals 15 residues. Germline assignment: CDR1 SGHRS and CDR2 YFSETQ. With 5 bases removed from V and 3 bases from J, the gap between germline ends came to 17 bases. The CDR3 spells CASRPSPVADYGYTF. CDR3 in DNA: TGCGCCAGCAGGCCTAGTCCCGTAGCTGACTATGGCTACACCTTC.

The rearrangement joins TRBV27 to TRBJ2-2, with no clear D. This CDR3 is 14 amino acids long. Germline values: CDR1 MNHEY, CDR2 SMNVEV (reference sequence). Trimming stripped 7 bases from V and 7 bases from J, with 16 bases between. The CDR3, as DNA: TGTGCCAGCACTCCAGCGTGGCGCGGCGGGGAGCTGTTTTTT. It translates to CASTPAWRGGELFF.

This chain connects TRBV7-8 to TRBJ2-3, with D perhaps TRBD2 (6 bases). The CDR3 spans 16 residues. V lost 2 bases to trimming and J lost 1 base, with 13 bases between them. Germline V gene lookup returns CDR1 SGHVS and CDR2 FQNEAQ. CDR3 sequence: CASSLRAGIRTDTQYF. CDR3 coding DNA: TGTGCCAGCAGCTTAAGGGCGGGGATCCGCACAGATACGCAGTATTTT.

The chain links TRBV3-1 (or the pseudogene TRBV3-2) to TRBJ2-3, with TRBD2 as a possible D gene (6 bases). The germline gives CDR1 LGHDT, CDR2 YNNKEL (reference sequence). Trimming took 4 bases from V and 4 from J, leaving 15 bases between them. The CDR3 sequence is 15 residues long. The CDR3 DNA reads as TGTGCCAGCAGCCCGGCCCCTGGGGGGTCAGATACGCAGTATTTT. It yields the protein CASSPAPGGSDTQYF.

This chain connects TRBV10-3 to TRBJ2-1; D not resolved. Germline V CDR1 and CDR2: ENHRY, SYGVKD. The length of the CDR3 is 14 residues. Trimming removed 3 bases from V and 6 bases from J, with 12 bases in between. For the CDR3, the DNA is TGTGCCATCAGTGATCATTTCAATCCCAATGAGCAGTTCTTC. Protein: CAISDHFNPNEQFF.

The chain carries TRBV10-1 and TRBJ2-1; 8 bases agree with TRBD2. The CDR3 totals 20 residues. Germline V gene sequence: CDR1 WNHNN, CDR2 SYGVQD (reference sequence). V lost 3 bases, J lost 1 base, and 17 bases stayed unmatched. This CDR3 is CASSDPISDRGGASYNEQFF. CDR3 in DNA: TGCGCCAGCAGTGACCCCATTTCAGATCGGGGGGGAGCTTCCTACAATGAGCAGTTCTTC.

The chain uses TRBV3-1 (or the pseudogene TRBV3-2) and TRBJ2-1; 8 nucleotides align to TRBD2. Trimming at V came to 2 bases and at J to 3 bases, leaving 3 bases not matched to a gene. The CDR3 totals 15 residues. Germline lookup yields CDR1 LGHDT and CDR2 YNNKEL (reference sequence). CDR3 amino acids: CASSQQTSGYNEQFF. DNA for the CDR3: TGTGCCAGCAGCCAACAAACTAGCGGCTACAATGAGCAGTTCTTC.

V and J are TRBV6-5 and TRBJ1-6; weak D call: TRBD1 (5 bases). V shed 5 bases and J shed 7 bases, with 12 bases lying between them. This CDR3 comprises 14 residues. Germline values: CDR1 MNHEY, CDR2 SVGAGI. The CDR3 loop reads CASSQGAKNSPLHF. The CDR3 coding sequence is TGTGCCAGCAGTCAGGGTGCGAAGAATTCACCCCTCCACTTT.